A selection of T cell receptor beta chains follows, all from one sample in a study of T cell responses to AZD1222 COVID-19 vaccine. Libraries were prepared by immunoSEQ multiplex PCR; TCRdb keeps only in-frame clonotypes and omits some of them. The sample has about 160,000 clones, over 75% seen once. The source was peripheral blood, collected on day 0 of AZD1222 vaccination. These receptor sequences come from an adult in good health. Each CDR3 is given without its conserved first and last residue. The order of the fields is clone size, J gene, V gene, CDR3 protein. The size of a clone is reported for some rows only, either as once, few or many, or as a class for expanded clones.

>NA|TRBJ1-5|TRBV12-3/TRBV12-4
ASSSRGGQPQH
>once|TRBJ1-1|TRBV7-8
ASSASGTGLSRTEAF
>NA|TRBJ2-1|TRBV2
ASSIASGSRHEQF
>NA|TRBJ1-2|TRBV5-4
ASSGLTGNYGYT
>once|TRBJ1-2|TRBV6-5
ASSYSRGVNYGYT
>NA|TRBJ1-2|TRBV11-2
ASSSGQGRVGGYT
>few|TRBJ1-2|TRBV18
ASSPSGYGYT
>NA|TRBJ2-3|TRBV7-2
ASNPRNTQY
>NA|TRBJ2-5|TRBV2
ASSPTGPWGQKTQY
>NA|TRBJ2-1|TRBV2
ATAETPLSEQF
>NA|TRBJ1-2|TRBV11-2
ASSSLRDRVWGYT
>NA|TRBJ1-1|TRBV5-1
ASARQGTNTEAF
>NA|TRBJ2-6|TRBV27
ASSSTGSSGANVLT
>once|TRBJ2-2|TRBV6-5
ASRAGGLATGELF
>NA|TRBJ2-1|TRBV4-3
ASSLLARNEQF
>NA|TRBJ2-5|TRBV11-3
ASSDNCSPQY
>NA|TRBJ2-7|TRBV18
ASSPPGVASGSYEQY
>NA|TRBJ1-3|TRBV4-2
ASSQVPNPFTGAGNTIY
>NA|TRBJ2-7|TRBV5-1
ASSSLDKPYEQY
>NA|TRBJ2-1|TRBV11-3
ASSPIGSYNEQF